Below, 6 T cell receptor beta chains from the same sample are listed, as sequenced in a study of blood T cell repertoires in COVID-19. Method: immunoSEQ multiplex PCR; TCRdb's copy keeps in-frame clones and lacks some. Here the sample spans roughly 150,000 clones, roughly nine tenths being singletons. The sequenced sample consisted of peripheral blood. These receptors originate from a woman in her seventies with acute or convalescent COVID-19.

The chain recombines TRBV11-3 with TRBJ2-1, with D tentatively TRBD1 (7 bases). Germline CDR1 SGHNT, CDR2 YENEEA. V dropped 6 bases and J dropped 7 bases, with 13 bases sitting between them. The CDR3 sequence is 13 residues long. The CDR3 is CASRGAGGNEQFF. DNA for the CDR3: TGTGCCAGCAGGGGGGCAGGGGGGAATGAGCAGTTCTTC. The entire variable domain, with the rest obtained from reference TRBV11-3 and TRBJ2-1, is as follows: EAGVVQSPRYKIIEKKQPVAFWCNPISGHNTLYWYLQNLGQGPELLIRYENEEAVDDSQLPKDRFSAERLKGVDSTLKIQPAELGDSAVYLCASRGAGGNEQFFGPGTRLTVL.

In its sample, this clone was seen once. The CDR3 here is CASRFRGDNEQFF. In nucleotides, the CDR3 is TGTGCCAGCAGATTCCGGGGGGACAATGAGCAGTTCTTC. The V gene is TRBV12-3 or TRBV12-4, the J gene TRBJ2-1; TRBD2 matches 7 bases. V dropped 6 bases and J dropped 5; count of bases not matched to a gene: 4. There are 13 residues in the CDR3.

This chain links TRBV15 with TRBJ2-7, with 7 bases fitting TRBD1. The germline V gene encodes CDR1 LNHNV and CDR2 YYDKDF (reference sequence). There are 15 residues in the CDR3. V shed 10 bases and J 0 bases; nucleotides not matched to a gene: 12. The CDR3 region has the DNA TGTGCCATCGGTAGGGACAGAAAGAACTCCTACGAGCAGTACTTC. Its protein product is CAIGRDRKNSYEQYF.

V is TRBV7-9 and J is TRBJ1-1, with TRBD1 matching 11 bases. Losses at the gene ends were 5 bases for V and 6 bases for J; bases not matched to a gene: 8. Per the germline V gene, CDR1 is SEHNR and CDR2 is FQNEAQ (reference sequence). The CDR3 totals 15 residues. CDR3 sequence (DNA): TGTGCCAGCAGCGCGGACAGGGGGCGGGGGCCTGAAGCTTTCTTT. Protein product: CASSADRGRGPEAFF.

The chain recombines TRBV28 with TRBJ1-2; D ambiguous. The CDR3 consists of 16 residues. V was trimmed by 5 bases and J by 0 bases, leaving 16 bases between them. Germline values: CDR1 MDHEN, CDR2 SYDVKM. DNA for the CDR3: TGTGCCAGCAGTGACCCTCCGGGGAGCGCTAACTATGGCTACACCTTC. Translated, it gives CASSDPPGSANYGYTF.

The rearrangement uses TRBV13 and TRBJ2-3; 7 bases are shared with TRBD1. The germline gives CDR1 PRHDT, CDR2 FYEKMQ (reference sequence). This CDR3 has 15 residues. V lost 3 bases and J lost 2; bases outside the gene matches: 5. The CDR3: CASSFGTEATDTQYF. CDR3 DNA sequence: TGTGCCAGCAGCTTTGGGACAGAAGCCACAGATACGCAGTATTTT.